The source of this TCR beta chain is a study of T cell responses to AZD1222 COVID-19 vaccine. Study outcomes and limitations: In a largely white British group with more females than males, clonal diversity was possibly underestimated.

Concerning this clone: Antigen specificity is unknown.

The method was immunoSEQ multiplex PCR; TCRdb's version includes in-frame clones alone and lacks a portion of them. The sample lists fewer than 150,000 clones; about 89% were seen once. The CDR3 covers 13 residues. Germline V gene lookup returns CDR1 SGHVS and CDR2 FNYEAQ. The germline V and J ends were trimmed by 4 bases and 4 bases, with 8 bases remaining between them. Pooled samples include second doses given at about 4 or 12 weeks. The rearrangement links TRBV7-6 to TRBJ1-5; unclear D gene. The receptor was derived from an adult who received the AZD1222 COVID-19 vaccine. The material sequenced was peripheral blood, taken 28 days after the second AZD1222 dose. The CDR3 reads CASSSTRNQPQHF. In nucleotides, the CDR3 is TGTGCCAGCAGCTCCACCAGGAATCAGCCCCAGCATTTT.